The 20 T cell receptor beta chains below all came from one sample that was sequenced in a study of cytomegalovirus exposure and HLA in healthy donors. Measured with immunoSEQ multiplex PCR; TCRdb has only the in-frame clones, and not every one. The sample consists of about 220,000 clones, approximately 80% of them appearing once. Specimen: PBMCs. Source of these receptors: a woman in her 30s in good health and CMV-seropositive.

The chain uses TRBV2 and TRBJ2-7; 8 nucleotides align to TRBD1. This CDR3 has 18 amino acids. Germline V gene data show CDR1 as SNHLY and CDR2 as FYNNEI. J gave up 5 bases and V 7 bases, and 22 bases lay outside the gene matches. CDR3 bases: TGTGCCAGCAACATCCACAGGGGGAAGCGGAGTGACCAGGACGAGCAGTACTTC. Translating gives CASNIHRGKRSDQDEQYF. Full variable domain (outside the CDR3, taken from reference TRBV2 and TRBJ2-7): EPEVTQTPSHQVTQMGQEVILRCVPISNHLYFYWYRQILGQKVEFLVSFYNNEISEKSEIFDDQFSVERPDGSNFTLKIRSTKLEDSAMYFCASNIHRGKRSDQDEQYFGPGTRLTVT.

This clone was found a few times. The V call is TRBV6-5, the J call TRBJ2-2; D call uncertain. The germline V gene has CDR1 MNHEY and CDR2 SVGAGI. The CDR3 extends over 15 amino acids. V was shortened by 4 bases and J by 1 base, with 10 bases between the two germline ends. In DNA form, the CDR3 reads TGTGCCAGCAGTTCAGGTAGAAGGAACACCGGGGAGCTGTTTTTT. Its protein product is CASSSGRRNTGELFF.

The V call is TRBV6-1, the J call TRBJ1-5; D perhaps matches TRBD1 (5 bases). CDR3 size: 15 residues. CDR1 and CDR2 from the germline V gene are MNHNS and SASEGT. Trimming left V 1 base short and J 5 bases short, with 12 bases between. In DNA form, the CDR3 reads TGTGCCAGCAGTGAAGGTACAGGTTACTATCAGCCCCAGCATTTT. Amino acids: CASSEGTGYYQPQHF.

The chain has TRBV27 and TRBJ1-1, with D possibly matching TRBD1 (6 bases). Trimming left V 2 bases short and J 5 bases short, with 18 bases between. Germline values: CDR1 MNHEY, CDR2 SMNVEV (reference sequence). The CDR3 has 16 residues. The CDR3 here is CASSLGPYRVRTEAFF. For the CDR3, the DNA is TGTGCCAGCAGTTTAGGCCCCTACAGGGTTCGGACTGAAGCTTTCTTT.

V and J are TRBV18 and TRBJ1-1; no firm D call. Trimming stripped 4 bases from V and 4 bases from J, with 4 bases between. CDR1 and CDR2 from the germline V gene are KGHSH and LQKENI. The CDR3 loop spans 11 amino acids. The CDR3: CASSQVTEAFF. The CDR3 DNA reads TGTGCCAGCTCACAAGTCACTGAAGCTTTCTTT.

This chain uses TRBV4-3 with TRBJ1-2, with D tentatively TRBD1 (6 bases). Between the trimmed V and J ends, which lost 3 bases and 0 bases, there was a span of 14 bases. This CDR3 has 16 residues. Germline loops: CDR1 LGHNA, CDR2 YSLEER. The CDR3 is CASSQGPTGANYGYTF. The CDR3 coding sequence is TGCGCCAGCAGCCAGGGTCCGACAGGAGCTAACTATGGCTACACCTTC.

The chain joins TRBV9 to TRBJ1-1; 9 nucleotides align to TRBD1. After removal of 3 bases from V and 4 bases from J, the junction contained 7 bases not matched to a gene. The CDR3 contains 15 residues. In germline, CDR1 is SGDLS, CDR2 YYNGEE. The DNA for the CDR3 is TGTGCCAGCAGCGCCCTAACAGGGGGCACCACTGAAGCTTTCTTT. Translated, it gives CASSALTGGTTEAFF.

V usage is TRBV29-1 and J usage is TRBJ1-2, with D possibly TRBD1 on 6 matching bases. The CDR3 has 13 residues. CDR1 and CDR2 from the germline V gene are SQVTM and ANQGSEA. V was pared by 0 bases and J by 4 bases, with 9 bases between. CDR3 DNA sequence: TGCAGCGTTGAAGACGTCAGGGGCTATGGCTACACCTTC. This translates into CSVEDVRGYGYTF.

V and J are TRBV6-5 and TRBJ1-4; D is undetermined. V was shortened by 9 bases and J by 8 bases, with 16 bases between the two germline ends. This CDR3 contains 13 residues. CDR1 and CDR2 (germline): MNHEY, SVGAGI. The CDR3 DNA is TGTGCCAGTTCCTATGGGCGGAGGGAAAAACTGTTTTTT. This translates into CASSYGRREKLFF.

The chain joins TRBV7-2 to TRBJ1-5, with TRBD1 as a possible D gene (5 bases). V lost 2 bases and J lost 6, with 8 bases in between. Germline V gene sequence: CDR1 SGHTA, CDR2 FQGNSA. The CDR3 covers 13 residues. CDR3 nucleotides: TGTGCCAGCAGCTTAACGGGGCGTCAGCCCCAGCATTTT. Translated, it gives CASSLTGRQPQHF.

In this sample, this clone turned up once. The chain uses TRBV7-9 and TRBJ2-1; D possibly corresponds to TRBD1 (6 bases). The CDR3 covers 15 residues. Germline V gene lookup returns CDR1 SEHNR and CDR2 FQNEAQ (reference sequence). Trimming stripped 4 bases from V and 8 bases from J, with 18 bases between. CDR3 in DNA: TGTGCCAGCAGCTATCCAAGAACAGGGATATATGAGCAGTTCTTC. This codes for CASSYPRTGIYEQFF.

CDR3 protein: CARTRLSSTDTQYF. For the CDR3, the DNA is TGTGCCAGGACGCGGCTATCGAGCACAGATACGCAGTATTTT. This chain links TRBV2 with TRBJ2-3, with D hard to call. V gave up 9 bases and J gave up 0 bases, with 13 bases separating them. The CDR3 consists of 14 residues. CDR1 and CDR2 (germline): SNHLY, FYNNEI. The entire variable domain, with the rest obtained from reference TRBV2 and TRBJ2-3, is as follows: EPEVTQTPSHQVTQMGQEVILRCVPISNHLYFYWYRQILGQKVEFLVSFYNNEISEKSEIFDDQFSVERPDGSNFTLKIRSTKLEDSAMYFCARTRLSSTDTQYFGPGTRLTVL.

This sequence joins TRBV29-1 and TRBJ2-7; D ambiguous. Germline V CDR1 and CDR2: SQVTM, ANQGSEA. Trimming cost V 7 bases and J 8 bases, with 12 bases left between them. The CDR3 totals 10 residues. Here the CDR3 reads CSAAADKQYF. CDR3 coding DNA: TGCAGCGCTGCGGCAGACAAGCAGTACTTC.

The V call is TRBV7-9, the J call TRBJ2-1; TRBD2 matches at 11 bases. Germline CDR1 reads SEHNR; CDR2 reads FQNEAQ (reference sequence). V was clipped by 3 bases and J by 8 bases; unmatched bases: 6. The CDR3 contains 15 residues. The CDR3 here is CASSLKTSGADEQFF. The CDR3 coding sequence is TGTGCCAGCAGCTTGAAGACTAGCGGGGCCGATGAGCAGTTCTTC.

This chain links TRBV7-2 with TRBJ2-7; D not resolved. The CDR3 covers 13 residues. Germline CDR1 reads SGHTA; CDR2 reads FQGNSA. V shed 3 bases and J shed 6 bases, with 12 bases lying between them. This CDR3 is CASSFESFGEQYF. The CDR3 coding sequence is TGTGCCAGCAGCTTTGAATCTTTCGGCGAGCAGTACTTC.

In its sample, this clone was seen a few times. The CDR3 region has the DNA TGTGCCAGTAGTATAGGGGGTATGAACACTGAAGCTTTCTTT. Its translation is CASSIGGMNTEAFF. This sequence joins TRBV19 and TRBJ1-1, with unresolved D. The V end was cut by 1 base, the J end by 0 bases, with 6 bases between. This CDR3 is 14 amino acids long. Looked up from germline, CDR1 is LNHDA and CDR2 is SQIVND (reference sequence).

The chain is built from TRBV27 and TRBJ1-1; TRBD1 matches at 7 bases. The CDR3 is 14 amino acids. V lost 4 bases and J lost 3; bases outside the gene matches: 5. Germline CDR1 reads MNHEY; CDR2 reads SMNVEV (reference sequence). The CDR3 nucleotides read TGTGCCAGCAGTTCCGCAGGGGGACACACTGAAGCTTTCTTT. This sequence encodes CASSSAGGHTEAFF.

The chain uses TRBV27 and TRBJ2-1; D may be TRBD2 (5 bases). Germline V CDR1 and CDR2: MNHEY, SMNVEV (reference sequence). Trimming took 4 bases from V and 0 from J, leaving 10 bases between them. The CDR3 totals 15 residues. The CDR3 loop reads CASSSQRSSYNEQFF. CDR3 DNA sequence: TGTGCCAGCAGTTCCCAGCGGAGCTCCTACAATGAGCAGTTCTTC.

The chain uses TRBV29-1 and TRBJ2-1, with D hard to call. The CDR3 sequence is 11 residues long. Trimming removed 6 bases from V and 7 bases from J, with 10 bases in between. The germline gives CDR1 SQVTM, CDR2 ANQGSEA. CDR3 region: CSVMTWNEQFF. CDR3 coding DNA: TGCAGCGTGATGACATGGAATGAGCAGTTCTTC.

The CDR3 spells CAWTPGSGQPQHF. In DNA, the CDR3 is TGTGCCTGGACCCCAGGGTCGGGGCAGCCCCAGCATTTT. The chain combines TRBV30 with TRBJ1-5; the D gene is possibly TRBD1 (5 bases). This CDR3 is 13 amino acids long. The V end lost 4 bases, the J end lost 7 bases, and 14 bases lay between the germline ends. The germline V gene has CDR1 GTSNPN and CDR2 SVGIG (reference sequence).